These T cell receptor beta chains were read from a single sample in a study of blood T cell repertoires in COVID-19. TCRdb's table, derived via immunoSEQ multiplex PCR, lists solely in-frame clones and lacks some. The sample gives about 100,000 clones, 85% to 90% of which show up once; around 5.5% is in the top ten. The sample consisted of peripheral blood. These receptors were taken from a human donor in a cohort sampled during active COVID-19. Both conserved end residues are part of each CDR3. The D gene is left open where the match is weak. Clone size is shown for a subset of rows, as once, few, many or a class of expanded clone.

J gene: TRBJ1-6; D gene: TRBD1; clone size: few; V gene: TRBV2; CDR3 protein: CASGRQGNNSPLHF; CDR3 DNA: TGTGCCAGCGGGCGACAGGGAAACAATTCACCCCTCCACTTT
J gene: TRBJ1-2; D gene: .; clone size: .; V gene: TRBV12-2; CDR3 protein: CASRLARLGAIGGYTF; CDR3 DNA: TGTGCAAGTCGCTTAGCCCGTCTGGGGGCGATTGGTGGCTACACCTTC
J gene: TRBJ2-3; D gene: TRBD2; clone size: once; V gene: TRBV12-5; CDR3 protein: CASGLIAGGDRISTDTQYF; CDR3 DNA: TGTGCTAGTGGCCTCATAGCGGGAGGCGACCGAATTAGCACAGATACGCAGTATTTT
J gene: TRBJ1-6; D gene: .; clone size: few; V gene: TRBV7-9; CDR3 protein: CASSPQGVGAFSPLHF; CDR3 DNA: TGTGCCAGCAGCCCACAGGGAGTTGGGGCCTTCTCACCCCTCCACTTT
J gene: TRBJ1-1; D gene: .; clone size: once; V gene: TRBV28; CDR3 protein: CASSSGRRRAFF; CDR3 DNA: TGTGCCAGCAGTTCAGGGAGGCGTCGGGCTTTCTTT
J gene: TRBJ2-3; D gene: .; clone size: .; V gene: TRBV9; CDR3 protein: CASSVATEWGTDTQYF; CDR3 DNA: TGTGCCAGCAGCGTAGCTACGGAGTGGGGCACAGATACGCAGTATTTT
J gene: TRBJ1-3; D gene: .; clone size: .; V gene: TRBV7-9; CDR3 protein: CASSRGGGFSGNTIYF; CDR3 DNA: TGTGCCAGCAGTCGGGGGGGCGGCTTCTCTGGAAACACCATATATTTT
J gene: TRBJ2-3; D gene: .; clone size: .; V gene: TRBV6-2/TRBV6-3; CDR3 protein: CASSYPGGSGKYF; CDR3 DNA: TGTGCCAGCAGTTACCCGGGGGGCTCCGGGAAGTATTTT
J gene: TRBJ2-7; D gene: .; clone size: .; V gene: TRBV10-3; CDR3 protein: CAISGGEYEQYF; CDR3 DNA: TGTGCCATCAGTGGGGGAGAGTACGAGCAGTACTTC
J gene: TRBJ2-2; D gene: .; clone size: .; V gene: TRBV28; CDR3 protein: CASSVQTNTGELFF; CDR3 DNA: TGTGCCAGCAGTGTACAGACGAACACCGGGGAGCTGTTTTTT
J gene: TRBJ2-1; D gene: TRBD2; clone size: few; V gene: TRBV11-3; CDR3 protein: CASSLAGGRRGEQFF; CDR3 DNA: TGTGCCAGCAGCTTAGCGGGGGGGCGCAGAGGTGAGCAGTTCTTC
J gene: TRBJ1-1; D gene: TRBD1; clone size: .; V gene: TRBV24-1; CDR3 protein: CATSDTRQGSTEAFF; CDR3 DNA: TGTGCCACCAGTGATACAAGACAGGGGAGCACTGAAGCTTTCTTT
J gene: TRBJ2-7; D gene: .; clone size: .; V gene: TRBV6-4; CDR3 protein: CASRSVENSYEQYF; CDR3 DNA: TGTGCCAGCAGATCTGTGGAGAACTCCTACGAGCAGTACTTC
J gene: TRBJ2-7; D gene: TRBD1; clone size: once; V gene: TRBV18; CDR3 protein: CASSPPGTESDEQYF; CDR3 DNA: TGTGCCAGCTCACCACCCGGGACAGAGAGCGACGAGCAGTACTTC
J gene: TRBJ1-6; D gene: TRBD1; clone size: .; V gene: TRBV7-6; CDR3 protein: CASSWGQQNSPLHF; CDR3 DNA: TGTGCCAGCAGCTGGGGACAGCAAAATTCACCCCTCCACTTT
J gene: TRBJ1-2; D gene: .; clone size: .; V gene: TRBV7-8; CDR3 protein: CASSPGSGYTF; CDR3 DNA: TGTGCCAGCAGTCCAGGTTCCGGCTACACCTTC
J gene: TRBJ1-4; D gene: .; clone size: .; V gene: TRBV4-2; CDR3 protein: CASSPGGNNEKLFF; CDR3 DNA: TGTGCCAGCAGTCCAGGAGGTAATAATGAAAAACTGTTTTTT
J gene: TRBJ2-7; D gene: .; clone size: .; V gene: TRBV30; CDR3 protein: CAWSREGGAQPYEQYF; CDR3 DNA: TGTGCCTGGAGCAGAGAGGGGGGGGCCCAGCCCTACGAGCAGTACTTC
J gene: TRBJ2-1; D gene: TRBD1; clone size: .; V gene: TRBV18; CDR3 protein: CASSQGQGGQNEQFF; CDR3 DNA: TGTGCCAGCTCACAAGGACAGGGGGGACAAAATGAGCAGTTCTTC
J gene: TRBJ2-2; D gene: TRBD1; clone size: .; V gene: TRBV5-1; CDR3 protein: CASNSQGVNTGELFF; CDR3 DNA: TGCGCCAGCAACTCGCAGGGGGTAAACACCGGGGAGCTGTTTTTT
J gene: TRBJ2-4; D gene: .; clone size: .; V gene: TRBV9; CDR3 protein: CASSVATGAKNIQYF; CDR3 DNA: TGTGCCAGCAGCGTAGCGACGGGGGCCAAAAACATTCAGTACTTC
J gene: TRBJ2-5; D gene: TRBD2; clone size: .; V gene: TRBV7-2; CDR3 protein: CASSLYSGGAETQYF; CDR3 DNA: TGTGCCAGCAGCTTGTATAGCGGGGGGGCGGAGACCCAGTACTTC
J gene: TRBJ1-5; D gene: TRBD1; clone size: .; V gene: TRBV9; CDR3 protein: CASSVSGTGVQPQHF; CDR3 DNA: TGTGCCAGCAGCGTATCCGGGACAGGGGTCCAGCCCCAGCATTTT
J gene: TRBJ2-4; D gene: .; clone size: .; V gene: TRBV11-3; CDR3 protein: CASSFGGIILAKNIQYF; CDR3 DNA: TGTGCCAGCAGCTTCGGAGGCATCATACTAGCCAAAAACATTCAGTACTTC
J gene: TRBJ1-2; D gene: .; clone size: .; V gene: TRBV6-5; CDR3 protein: CAGQAGGGGGYTF; CDR3 DNA: TGTGCCGGCCAGGCGGGGGGGGGCGGTGGCTACACCTTC
J gene: TRBJ2-2; D gene: .; clone size: .; V gene: TRBV7-9; CDR3 protein: CASSLTGELFF; CDR3 DNA: TGTGCCAGCAGCCTGACCGGGGAGCTGTTTTTT
J gene: TRBJ2-3; D gene: TRBD2; clone size: .; V gene: TRBV7-3; CDR3 protein: CASSPSSGGGSDTQYF; CDR3 DNA: TGTGCCAGCAGCCCCTCTAGCGGGGGGGGATCAGATACGCAGTATTTT
J gene: TRBJ1-2; D gene: .; clone size: .; V gene: TRBV7-3; CDR3 protein: CASSSGQGRHGYTF; CDR3 DNA: TGTGCCAGCAGCTCAGGCCAGGGTCGGCATGGCTACACCTTC
J gene: TRBJ2-5; D gene: .; clone size: .; V gene: TRBV7-7; CDR3 protein: CASSPRRGGQETQYF; CDR3 DNA: TGTGCTAGCAGCCCCCGAAGGGGGGGACAAGAGACCCAGTACTTC
J gene: TRBJ1-3; D gene: TRBD1; clone size: .; V gene: TRBV28; CDR3 protein: CASSSAGMTGGGYSPGNTIYF; CDR3 DNA: TGTGCCAGCAGTTCAGCAGGAATGACAGGGGGCGGCTATTCTCCTGGAAACACCATATATTTT
J gene: TRBJ2-5; D gene: .; clone size: .; V gene: TRBV12-1; CDR3 protein: CASSFVNRGRGGETQYF; CDR3 DNA: TGTGCCAGCAGCTTTGTCAACCGAGGCCGGGGAGGTGAGACCCAGTACTTC
J gene: TRBJ2-7; D gene: TRBD1; clone size: .; V gene: TRBV10-3; CDR3 protein: CATGDSDNEQYF; CDR3 DNA: TGTGCCACAGGGGACAGCGACAACGAGCAGTACTTC
J gene: TRBJ2-1; D gene: TRBD2; clone size: .; V gene: TRBV25-1; CDR3 protein: CASSRTSGGPVGLNEQFF; CDR3 DNA: TGTGCCAGCAGCCGGACTAGCGGGGGGCCCGTGGGGCTCAATGAGCAGTTCTTC
J gene: TRBJ2-7; D gene: .; clone size: once; V gene: TRBV3-1/TRBV3-2; CDR3 protein: CASSQAGEQYF; CDR3 DNA: TGTGCCAGCAGCCAAGCCGGCGAGCAGTACTTC
J gene: TRBJ2-4; D gene: TRBD1; clone size: .; V gene: TRBV29-1; CDR3 protein: CSAGNTGVGAKNIQYF; CDR3 DNA: TGCAGCGCTGGAAATACAGGGGTTGGAGCCAAAAACATTCAGTACTTC
J gene: TRBJ2-2; D gene: .; clone size: .; V gene: TRBV27; CDR3 protein: CASSKNRVAGELFF; CDR3 DNA: TGTGCCAGCAGCAAGAACAGGGTGGCCGGGGAGCTGTTTTTT
J gene: TRBJ2-6; D gene: .; clone size: .; V gene: TRBV5-1; CDR3 protein: CASSLLDISSGANVLTF; CDR3 DNA: TGCGCCAGCAGCTTGCTTGACATATCCTCTGGGGCCAACGTCCTGACTTTC
J gene: TRBJ1-1; D gene: .; clone size: once; V gene: TRBV15; CDR3 protein: CATSRSRGEAFF; CDR3 DNA: TGTGCCACCAGCAGATCCAGGGGCGAAGCTTTCTTT
J gene: TRBJ2-2; D gene: TRBD1; clone size: .; V gene: TRBV4-1; CDR3 protein: CASSPAGGQVITGELFF; CDR3 DNA: TGCGCCAGCAGCCCCGCCGGAGGACAGGTCATAACCGGGGAGCTGTTTTTT
J gene: TRBJ2-7; D gene: TRBD2; clone size: .; V gene: TRBV11-1; CDR3 protein: CASSPRLAAYEQYF; CDR3 DNA: TGTGCCAGCAGCCCCCGACTAGCCGCCTACGAGCAGTACTTC
J gene: TRBJ2-2; D gene: TRBD2; clone size: .; V gene: TRBV5-4; CDR3 protein: CASSPEIPSGTTPGELFF; CDR3 DNA: TGTGCCAGCAGCCCCGAGATTCCTAGCGGGACCACCCCCGGGGAGCTGTTTTTT
J gene: TRBJ2-6; D gene: .; clone size: .; V gene: TRBV5-1; CDR3 protein: CASSLRQPSGANVLTF; CDR3 DNA: TGCGCCAGCAGCTTACGACAGCCCTCTGGGGCCAACGTCCTGACTTTC
J gene: TRBJ1-1; D gene: TRBD1; clone size: .; V gene: TRBV6-5; CDR3 protein: CASTATGGTEAFF; CDR3 DNA: TGTGCCAGCACCGCTACAGGGGGGACTGAAGCTTTCTTT
J gene: TRBJ2-7; D gene: .; clone size: .; V gene: TRBV18; CDR3 protein: CASSQGTTYEQYF; CDR3 DNA: TGTGCCAGCTCACAAGGGACAACCTACGAGCAGTACTTC
J gene: TRBJ2-1; D gene: .; clone size: .; V gene: TRBV6-6; CDR3 protein: CASSAQGDRDEQFF; CDR3 DNA: TGTGCCAGCAGTGCGCAAGGGGATAGGGATGAGCAGTTCTTC
J gene: TRBJ2-7; D gene: TRBD2; clone size: .; V gene: TRBV5-4; CDR3 protein: CASSPGLDYEQYF; CDR3 DNA: TGTGCCAGCAGCCCGGGACTAGACTACGAGCAGTACTTC
J gene: TRBJ1-3; D gene: TRBD1; clone size: .; V gene: TRBV29-1; CDR3 protein: CSGKTGGRNTIYF; CDR3 DNA: TGCAGCGGGAAGACAGGGGGCAGAAACACCATATATTTT
J gene: TRBJ2-1; D gene: TRBD1; clone size: .; V gene: TRBV7-3; CDR3 protein: CASSSLDRGLYNEQFF; CDR3 DNA: TGTGCCAGCAGCTCCCTAGACAGGGGGCTGTACAATGAGCAGTTCTTC
J gene: TRBJ2-7; D gene: TRBD1; clone size: .; V gene: TRBV19; CDR3 protein: CASSMSGTGTVYEQYF; CDR3 DNA: TGTGCCAGTAGTATGTCCGGGACAGGGACAGTCTACGAGCAGTACTTC